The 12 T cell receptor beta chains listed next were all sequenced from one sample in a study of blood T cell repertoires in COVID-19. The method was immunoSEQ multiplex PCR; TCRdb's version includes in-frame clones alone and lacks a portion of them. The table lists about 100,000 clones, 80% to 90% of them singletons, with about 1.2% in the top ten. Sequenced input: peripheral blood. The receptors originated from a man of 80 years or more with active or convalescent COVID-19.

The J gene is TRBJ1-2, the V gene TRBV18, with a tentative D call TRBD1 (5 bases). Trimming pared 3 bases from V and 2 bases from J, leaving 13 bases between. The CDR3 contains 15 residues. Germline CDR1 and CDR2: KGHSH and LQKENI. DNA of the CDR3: TGTGCCAGCTCACCCAGGGTACAGGTCAACTATGGCTACACCTTC. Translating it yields CASSPRVQVNYGYTF.

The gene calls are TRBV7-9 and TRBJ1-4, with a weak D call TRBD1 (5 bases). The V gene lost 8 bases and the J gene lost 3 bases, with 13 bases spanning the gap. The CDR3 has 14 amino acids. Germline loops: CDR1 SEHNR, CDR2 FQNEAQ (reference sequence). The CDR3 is CASGRGDANEKLFF. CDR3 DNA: TGTGCCAGCGGACGGGGGGACGCTAATGAAAAACTGTTTTTT.

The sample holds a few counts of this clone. The CDR3 DNA reads TGTGCCAGCAGCTTAGATCCTCCGGTATCGTCTACACCCCTCCACTTT. This codes for CASSLDPPVSSTPLHF. The chain is built from TRBV7-2 and TRBJ1-6; D is uncertain. CDR3 length: 16 amino acids. The V and J ends lost 1 base and 11 bases respectively, with 18 bases between them. The germline gives CDR1 SGHTA, CDR2 FQGNSA.

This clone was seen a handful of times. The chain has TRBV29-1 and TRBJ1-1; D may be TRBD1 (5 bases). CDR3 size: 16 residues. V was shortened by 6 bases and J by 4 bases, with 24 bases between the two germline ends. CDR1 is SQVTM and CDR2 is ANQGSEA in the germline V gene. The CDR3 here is CSVDRDSIGPVTEAFF. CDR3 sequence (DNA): TGCAGCGTAGATCGGGACTCCATAGGGCCAGTCACTGAAGCTTTCTTT. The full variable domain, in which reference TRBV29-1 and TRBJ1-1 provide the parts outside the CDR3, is SAVISQKPSRDICQRGTSLTIQCQVDSQVTMMFWYRQQPGQSLTLIATANQGSEATYESGFVIDKFPISRPNLTFSTLTVSNMSPEDSSIYLCSVDRDSIGPVTEAFFGQGTRLTVV.

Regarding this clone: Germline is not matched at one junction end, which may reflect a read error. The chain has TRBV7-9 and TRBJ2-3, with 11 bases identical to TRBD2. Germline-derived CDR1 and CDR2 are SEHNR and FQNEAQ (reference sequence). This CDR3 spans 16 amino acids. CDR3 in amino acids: CASSLAGGTSTDTQYF. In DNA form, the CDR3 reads TGTGCCAGCAGCCTAGCGGGGGGAACTAGCACAGATACGCAGTATTTT. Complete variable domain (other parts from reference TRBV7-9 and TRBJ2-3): DTGVSQNPRHKITKRGQNVTFRCDPISEHNRLYWYRQTLGQGPEFLTYFQNEAQLEKSRLLSDRFSAERPKGSFSTLEIQRTEQGDSAMYLCASSLAGGTSTDTQYFGPGTRLTVL.

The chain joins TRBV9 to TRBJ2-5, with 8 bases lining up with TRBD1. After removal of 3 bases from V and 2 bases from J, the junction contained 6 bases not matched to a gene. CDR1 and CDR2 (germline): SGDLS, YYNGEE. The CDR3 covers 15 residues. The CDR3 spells CASSGRDRWQETQYF. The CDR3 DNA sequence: TGTGCCAGCAGCGGCCGGGACAGGTGGCAAGAGACCCAGTACTTC.

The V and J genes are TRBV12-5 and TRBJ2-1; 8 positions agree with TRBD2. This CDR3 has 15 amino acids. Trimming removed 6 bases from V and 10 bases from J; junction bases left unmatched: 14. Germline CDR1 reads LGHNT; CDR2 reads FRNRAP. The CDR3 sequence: CASGALGREEKEQFF. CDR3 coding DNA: TGTGCTAGTGGGGCCCTAGGGCGGGAGGAGAAGGAGCAGTTCTTC.

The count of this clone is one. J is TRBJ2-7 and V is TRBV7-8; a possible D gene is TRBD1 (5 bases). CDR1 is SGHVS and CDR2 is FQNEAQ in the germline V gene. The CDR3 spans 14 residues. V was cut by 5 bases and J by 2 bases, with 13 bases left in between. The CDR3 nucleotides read TGTGCCAGCAGCCCTACAGGTGAACCCTACGAGCAGTACTTC. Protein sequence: CASSPTGEPYEQYF.

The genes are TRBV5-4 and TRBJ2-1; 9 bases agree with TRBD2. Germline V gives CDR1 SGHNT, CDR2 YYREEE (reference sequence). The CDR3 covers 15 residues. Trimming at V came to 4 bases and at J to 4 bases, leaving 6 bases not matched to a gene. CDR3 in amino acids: CASSPLTSGYNEQFF. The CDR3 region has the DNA TGTGCCAGCAGCCCCTTGACTAGCGGATACAATGAGCAGTTCTTC.

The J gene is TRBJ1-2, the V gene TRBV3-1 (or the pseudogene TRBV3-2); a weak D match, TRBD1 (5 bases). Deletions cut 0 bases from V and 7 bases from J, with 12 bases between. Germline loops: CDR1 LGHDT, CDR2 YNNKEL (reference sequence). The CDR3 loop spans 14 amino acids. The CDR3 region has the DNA TGTGCCAGCAGCCAAGAGATGCAGGGCTTTGGCTACACCTTC. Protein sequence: CASSQEMQGFGYTF.

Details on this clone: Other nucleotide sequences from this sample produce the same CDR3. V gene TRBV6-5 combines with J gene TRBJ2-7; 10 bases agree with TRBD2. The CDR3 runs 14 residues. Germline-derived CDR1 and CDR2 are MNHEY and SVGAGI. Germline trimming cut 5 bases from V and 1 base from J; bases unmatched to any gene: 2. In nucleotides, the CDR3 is TGTGCCAGCAGTCGGACTAGCGGATCCTACGAGCAGTACTTC. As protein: CASSRTSGSYEQYF.

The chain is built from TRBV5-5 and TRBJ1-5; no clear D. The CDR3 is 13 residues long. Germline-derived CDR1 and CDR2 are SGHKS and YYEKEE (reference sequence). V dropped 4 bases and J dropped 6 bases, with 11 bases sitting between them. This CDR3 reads CASSLFTGQPQHF. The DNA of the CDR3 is TGTGCCAGCAGCCTTTTCACCGGTCAGCCCCAGCATTTT.